This T cell receptor beta chain was recorded in a study of T cell responses to AZD1222 COVID-19 vaccine. Profiled with immunoSEQ multiplex PCR; TCRdb holds only in-frame clones, not every one. The sample records roughly 170,000 clones, about 89% being singletons. This TCR was recovered from an adult in good health. The specimen was peripheral blood, collected on day 0 of AZD1222 vaccination.

CDR3 sequence: CASRGGGRSSGNTIYF. The CDR3 coding sequence is TGTGCCAGCAGGGGCGGGGGACGGAGCTCTGGAAACACCATATATTTT. V usage is TRBV28 and J usage is TRBJ1-3; D may be TRBD1 (5 bases). The CDR3 contains 16 residues. V was clipped by 6 bases and J by 0 bases, with 15 bases between them. Germline CDR1 MDHEN, CDR2 SYDVKM.